This T cell receptor beta chain was retrieved from a study of graft-versus-host responses after intestinal transplantation. Libraries were prepared by immunoSEQ multiplex PCR; TCRdb keeps only in-frame clonotypes and omits some of them. The table shows over 75,000 clones, with less than 95% occurring only once. Broader study findings: Individuals carrying graft-donor T cell macrochimerism showed high graft-versus-host to host-versus-graft clonal ratios in allografts. GvH clones occurred in recipient marrow; some first appeared in ileum or blood.

Worth noting for this clone: Antigen specificity is unknown.

Source: unstimulated CD8+ T cells sorted from spleen or lymph node cells, taken before transplant. The TCR originated in a human donor who was the organ donor for an intestinal transplant.

The CDR3 sequence is CASSSPRTSGSTDTQYF. The CDR3 DNA sequence: TGTGCCAGCAGTTCACCTCGGACTAGCGGGAGTACAGATACGCAGTATTTT. The chain has TRBV28 and TRBJ2-3, with TRBD2 matching over 13 bases. J lost 3 bases, V lost 4 bases, and 7 bases had no gene match. This CDR3 is 17 amino acids long. Germline CDR1 and CDR2: MDHEN and SYDVKM.